This entry is about one T cell receptor (beta chain). Its antigen is still unknown. No quality values exist for individual bases; no much larger clone is one base distant. The data belong to a study of cytomegalovirus exposure and HLA in healthy donors (dated by TCRdb to the late 2010s). About the investigation overall: According to a later analysis, the 120 or so validation repertoires were produced on the same platform as the approximately 690 repertoires of the first cohort. The study was designed to test whether signatures of past pathogen exposure could be identified by cataloging public T cell receptors. A separate validation cohort of roughly 120 different subjects was used in addition to the approximately 670-subject first cohort. To predict cytomegalovirus infection status, the study brought together high-throughput TCR immunosequencing, statistical association of individual TCRs with disease status, and machine learning. Summary of the overall study and its limitations: All 120 or so repertoires were used to score co-occurrence in the validation cohort in a later analysis, because that analysis had no HLA typing for the cohort. Most TCR sequences were observed very rarely across donors, whereas some public TCRs were present in many individuals. In a later analysis, TCRs clustered in the first cohort were found to also tend to co-occur in the roughly 120 validation repertoires, with 94% of cluster scores above 0. According to the authors, the approach could potentially be generalized to other disease states and immunological phenotypes. The study listed approximately 150 TCR beta chains as associated with cytomegalovirus. In both the original and validation cohorts, the classifier was reported to diagnose cytomegalovirus status with high specificity and sensitivity. In vitro tests confirmed that a few of the cytomegalovirus-associated TCR beta chains recognize cytomegalovirus antigens.

Germline trimming amounts to 8 bases on V and 0 bases on J, with 6 as the count of junction bases outside the gene matches. From cysteine to phenylalanine, the CDR3 is 16 amino acids long. Solely the CDR3 DNA is kept, with 48 bases framed from the first base. The germline V gene gives CDR1 as SNHLY and CDR2 as FYNNEI. Libraries came from the immunoSEQ multiplex PCR assay. Under the source paper's analysis protocol: A statistical classification framework was built for diagnosing cytomegalovirus status from the catalog of TCR beta chain sequences. In TCRdb, the immuneACCESS table is reduced to in-frame sequences with V and J assigned. These tables do not hold every clone; where another copy was compared, an unresolved V gene accounts for under half, and the others remain unexplained. V, J and clone size are those of that table, while D and trimming were read from the DNA. Counted in this sample were a few hundred thousand clones; more than 80% of them appeared once. More than 0.8% of the sample comes from the top ten.

The donors belonged to the validation cohort of about 120 subjects, which was separate from the approximately 700-subject first cohort. The clonotype was recovered from a woman under 30 in good health and CMV-seronegative. Material for sequencing was PBMCs. Here the chain combines TRBV2 and TRBJ2-6; 8 bases in between match TRBD1. For the CDR3, the sequence is CASGGQGFSGANVLTF. The DNA sequence reads TGTGCCAGCGGAGGACAGGGTTTCTCTGGGGCCAACGTCCTGACTTTC.